This T cell receptor beta chain was observed in a study of blood T cell repertoires in COVID-19. Study summary: PBMCs, B-cell-depleted T cells, or T cells were the source of the cDNA or gDNA that made up the material.

Original methodology: Cell counts per sample came from amplifying reference gene primers. Some clones are missing from TCRdb's copy, which holds only in-frame ones; the method was immunoSEQ multiplex PCR. For V, J and clone size, that table is used; D and trimming come from the DNA. In the table there are 250,000 to 350,000 clones, roughly 87% of which are singletons. CDR3 size: 16 residues. V was cut by 5 bases and J by 5 bases, with 20 bases left in between. The germline V gene has CDR1 SGHTA and CDR2 FQGTGA. The J gene is TRBJ2-3, the V gene TRBV7-3; maybe TRBD2 (6 bases). Sequencing input: peripheral blood. The clonotype originates from a woman between 50 and 59 years old who had recovered from COVID-19. CDR3 coding DNA: TGTGCCAGCAGCCCCTTACGGCGGGGTAGTTTAGATACGCAGTATTTT. Its translation: CASSPLRRGSLDTQYF.